The source of this TCR beta chain is a study of breast tumors, draining lymph nodes, adjacent tissues. In its sample, this clonotype was seen once. From the multiplex PCR reads, TCRdb called clonotypes with MiXCR, one entry per CDR3 protein. The profile shows about 200,000 distinct CDR3 sequences, approximately 30% of them singletons. Axillary draining lymph nodes of breast cancer patients supplied the node samples. Sequenced material: axillary lymph node tissue. This TCR was recovered from a female donor with breast cancer. Some clones in this sample may be carry-over from other donors' samples.

The CDR3 loop is CASSPREETGAHEQYF. CDR3 nucleotide sequence: TGTGCCAGCTCACCACGAGAGGAGACAGGGGCCCACGAGCAGTACTTC. The chain combines TRBV18 with TRBJ2-7, with 8 bases lining up with TRBD1. The CDR3 contains 16 residues. The germline V gene has CDR1 KGHSH and CDR2 LQKENI. The V and J ends lost 1 base and 5 bases, in that order; junction bases with no gene match: 10.